This T cell receptor beta chain was documented in a study of T cell responses to AZD1222 COVID-19 vaccine. About the research overall: Some second doses came at about 4 weeks and others at about 12 weeks; these were pooled. Whole-study results and caveats: Compared with day 0, the breadth and depth of the Spike-specific TCR repertoire rose significantly after two doses of AZD1222.

Sequenced by immunoSEQ multiplex PCR; TCRdb stores in-frame clones only, minus some. The sample holds 150,000 to 200,000 clones, 80% to 90% seen once. For this clone: As yet, its antigen is unknown.

Looked up from germline, CDR1 is SGHKS and CDR2 is YYEKEE (reference sequence). V lost 5 bases, J lost 10 bases, and 6 bases stayed unmatched. This CDR3 spans 13 amino acids. Sequencing was performed on peripheral blood, taken on day 0 of AZD1222 vaccination. The receptor's source is an adult in good health. The rearrangement joins TRBV5-5 to TRBJ1-5; 10 bases match TRBD1. Here the CDR3 reads CASSMTGGAPQHF. Written as DNA, the CDR3 is TGTGCCAGCAGTATGACAGGGGGCGCACCCCAGCATTTT.